Listed below are T cell receptor beta chains from one sample, sequenced in a study of CD4 and CD8 cells across lung adenocarcinoma regions. Each CDR3 protein gets one entry after TCRdb re-called the PCR reads with MiXCR. This table has 9,500 to 12,000 distinct CDR3 sequences, 53% appearing once. The sequencing input was CD4+ T cells from the center of a lung tumor. These receptors came from a male donor with lung adenocarcinoma. The CD4 and CD8 labels of this study may be unreliable. Both conserved end residues are part of each CDR3. Each record gives: clone size, V gene, J gene, D gene, CDR3 protein, CDR3 DNA. The D gene is left open where the match is weak. Rows give clone size only sometimes, using once, few, many, or a class for an expanded clone.

-	TRBV7-2	TRBJ2-5	TRBD2	CASSGGGENDTQYF	TGTGCGAGCAGCGGGGGCGGGGAGAACGACACCCAGTACTTC
-	TRBV6-5	TRBJ2-3	-	CASSYSPWGADTQYF	TGTGCCAGCAGTTACTCCCCGTGGGGGGCAGATACGCAGTATTTT
-	TRBV7-2	TRBJ2-2	TRBD1	CASSYQTGNSGELFF	TGTGCCAGCAGTTACCAGACAGGGAACAGCGGGGAGCTGTTTTTT
-	TRBV6-2/TRBV6-3	TRBJ1-2	-	CASSWGSYGYTF	TGTGCCAGCAGTTGGGGCAGCTATGGCTACACCTTC
-	TRBV27	TRBJ2-3	-	CATEGGDRDTQYF	TGTGCCACCGAAGGCGGGGACCGCGATACGCAGTATTTT
-	TRBV6-1	TRBJ2-1	TRBD2	CASRGGLAASNEQFF	TGTGCCAGCAGGGGGGGACTAGCAGCTTCCAATGAGCAGTTCTTC
-	TRBV9	TRBJ2-1	TRBD2	CASSPPRGGQGNEQFF	TGTGCCAGCAGCCCCCCCCGGGGGGGCCAGGGAAATGAGCAGTTCTTC
many	TRBV6-1	TRBJ2-2	-	CASSSRRTDNTGELFF	TGTGCCAGCAGCTCCCGCCGGACTGACAACACCGGGGAGCTGTTTTTT
-	TRBV10-3	TRBJ2-1	TRBD1	CAATRDSDFYEQFF	TGTGCCGCCACCAGGGACAGCGACTTCTACGAGCAGTTCTTC
-	TRBV7-3	TRBJ2-7	-	CASSVDLGDEQYF	TGTGCCAGCAGCGTGGATCTCGGAGACGAGCAGTACTTC
few	TRBV20-1	TRBJ2-7	TRBD2	CSAIPSGRAYNEQYF	TGCAGTGCTATTCCTAGCGGGAGGGCCTACAATGAGCAGTACTTC
-	TRBV6-1	TRBJ2-2	-	CASRRTGELFF	TGTGCCAGCAGGAGGACCGGGGAGCTGTTTTTT
-	TRBV6-1	TRBJ2-3	-	CASSETAGGGPDTQYF	TGTGCCAGCAGTGAAACGGCGGGCGGGGGCCCAGATACGCAGTACTTT
many	TRBV7-7	TRBJ2-5	TRBD1	CASSSDRGETQYF	TGTGCCAGCAGCAGCGACAGGGGAGAGACCCAGTACTTC
-	TRBV6-5	TRBJ1-6	-	CASSYEGRDSPLHF	TGTGCCAGCAGTTACGAGGGTCGGGATTCACCCCTCCACTTT
-	TRBV6-1	TRBJ1-5	-	CASGGGGHQPQHF	TGTGCCAGCGGAGGAGGGGGTCACCAGCCCCAGCATTTT
-	TRBV6-1	TRBJ2-7	-	CASSEGPSSYEQYF	TGTGCCAGCAGTGAAGGGCCCTCCTCCTACGAGCAGTACTTC
-	TRBV6-5	TRBJ2-5	TRBD2	CASSYPGGGRETQYF	TGTGCCAGCAGTTACCCGGGGGGGGGTCGGGAGACCCAGTACTTC
-	TRBV4-1	TRBJ1-2	-	CASSQDKVEGYTF	TGCGCCAGCAGCCAAGATAAAGTTGAGGGCTACACCTTC
-	TRBV10-3	TRBJ2-5	-	CGGGEGGGDQDTQYF	TGTGGCGGGGGTGAGGGGGGCGGGGACCAAGATACGCAGTACTTC
-	TRBV6-1	TRBJ2-1	-	CASSPPKYEQFF	TGTGCCAGCAGTCCTCCCAAGTATGAGCAGTTCTTC
-	TRBV6-2/TRBV6-3	TRBJ2-1	-	CASSPLDSSSNDEQFF	TGTGCCAGCAGTCCTTTGGACTCAAGCAGCAACGATGAGCAGTTCTTC
medium-sized	TRBV7-8	TRBJ2-5	-	CASSLDRAGEQYF	TGTGCCAGCAGCTTAGACCGAGCTGGGGAGCAGTACTTC
-	TRBV27	TRBJ2-3	-	CASSPSALRNTQYF	TGTGCCAGCAGTCCCTCCGCGCTCAGAAATACGCAGTATTTT
many	TRBV7-2	TRBJ1-1	-	CASSLWQGNTEAFF	TGTGCCAGCAGCTTATGGCAGGGGAACACTGAAGCTTTCTTT
many	TRBV6-2/TRBV6-3	TRBJ2-3	-	CASSPSGSTDTQYF	TGTGCCAGCAGTCCAAGCGGGAGCACAGATACGCAGTATTTT
-	TRBV10-3	TRBJ2-1	-	CAIRENTGRTYNEQFF	TGTGCCATCAGAGAGAATACAGGGAGAACCTACAATGAGCAGTTCTTC
-	TRBV6-1	TRBJ1-1	-	CASSEMEGTEAFF	TGTGCCAGCAGTGAAATGGAGGGCACTGAAGCTTTCTTT
few	TRBV6-1	TRBJ1-6	-	CASRTRVGNSPLHF	TGTGCCAGCAGGACCCGGGTAGGGAATTCACCCCTCCACTTT
-	TRBV12-3/TRBV12-4	TRBJ2-4	-	CASSLSPLPQVGIQYF	TGTGCCAGCAGTTTATCTCCTCTTCCCCAAGTAGGCATTCAGTACTTC
medium-sized	TRBV6-5	TRBJ1-1	-	CASSYQGMNTEAFF	TGTGCCAGCAGTTATCAGGGGATGAACACTGAAGCTTTCTTT
-	TRBV6-1	TRBJ2-3	-	CASSEATTDTQYF	TGTGCCAGCAGTGAAGCGACGACAGATACGCAGTATTTT
medium-sized	TRBV6-1	TRBJ1-1	-	CASSDKQHTEAFF	TGTGCCAGCAGTGACAAGCAGCACACTGAAGCTTTCTTT
-	TRBV6-1	TRBJ2-5	-	CAGSGRDDTETQYF	TGTGCGGGCAGTGGCCGGGATGACACAGAGACCCAGTATTTC
many	TRBV11-3	TRBJ1-6	-	CASSGAGADSPLHF	TGTGCCAGCAGCGGAGCGGGGGCGGATTCACCCCTCCACTTT
-	TRBV6-2/TRBV6-3	TRBJ2-1	TRBD1	CASSGLSGTAARFYYEQFF	TGTGCCAGCAGTGGTCTATCCGGGACAGCCGCGAGATTCTACTACGAGCAGTTCTTC
-	TRBV6-1	TRBJ2-4	-	CASSAYAVLYNEQYF	TGTGCCAGCAGTGCCTATGCGGTACTCTACAATGAGCAGTACTTC
many	TRBV7-8	TRBJ2-6	-	CASSKDWDRISGANVLTF	TGTGCCAGCAGCAAAGATTGGGACCGGATCTCTGGGGCCAACGTCCTGACTTTC
-	TRBV4-1	TRBJ2-2	TRBD1	CASSQDGTGFTGELFF	TGCGCCAGCAGCCAAGACGGGACAGGGTTCACCGGGGAGCTGTTTTTT
-	TRBV27	TRBJ2-5	-	CASSFDGRITETQYF	TGTGCCAGCAGTTTTGACGGGAGAATCACCGAGACCCAGTACTTC